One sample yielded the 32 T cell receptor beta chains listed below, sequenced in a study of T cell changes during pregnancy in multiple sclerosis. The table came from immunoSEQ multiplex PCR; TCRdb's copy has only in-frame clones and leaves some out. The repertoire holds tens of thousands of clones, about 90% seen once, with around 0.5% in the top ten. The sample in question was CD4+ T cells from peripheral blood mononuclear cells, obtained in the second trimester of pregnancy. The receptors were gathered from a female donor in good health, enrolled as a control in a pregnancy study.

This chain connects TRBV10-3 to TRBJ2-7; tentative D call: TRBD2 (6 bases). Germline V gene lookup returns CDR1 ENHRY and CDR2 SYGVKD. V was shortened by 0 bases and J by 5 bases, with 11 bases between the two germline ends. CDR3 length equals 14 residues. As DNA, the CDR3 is TGTGCCATCAGTGAGTCCAATGGAGGGGACGAGCAGTACTTC. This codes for CAISESNGGDEQYF.

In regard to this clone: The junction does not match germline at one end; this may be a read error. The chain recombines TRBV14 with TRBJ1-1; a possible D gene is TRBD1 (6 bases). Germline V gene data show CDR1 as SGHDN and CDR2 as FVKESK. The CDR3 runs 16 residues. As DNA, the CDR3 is TGTGCCAGCAGCGAAGATATTACAGGGTCCGGCACTGAAGCTTTCTTT. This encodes CASSEDITGSGTEAFF. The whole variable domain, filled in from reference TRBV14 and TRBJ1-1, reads EAGVTQFPSHSVIEKGQTVTLRCDPISGHDNLYWYRRVMGKEIKFLLHFVKESKQDESGMPNNRFLAERTGGTYSTLKVQPAELEDSGVYFCASSEDITGSGTEAFFGQGTRLTVV.

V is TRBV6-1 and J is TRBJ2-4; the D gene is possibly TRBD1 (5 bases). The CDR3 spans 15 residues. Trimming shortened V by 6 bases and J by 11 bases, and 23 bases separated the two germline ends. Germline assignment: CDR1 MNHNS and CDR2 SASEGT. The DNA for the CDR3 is TGTGCCAGCAGCGCCACAGGAGAGATTTGGGCGGTTCAGTACTTC. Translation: CASSATGEIWAVQYF.

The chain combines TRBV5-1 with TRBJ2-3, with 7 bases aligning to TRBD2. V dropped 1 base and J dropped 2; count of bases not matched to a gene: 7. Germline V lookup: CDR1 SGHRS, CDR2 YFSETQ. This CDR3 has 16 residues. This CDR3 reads CASSLQPAGTTDTQYF. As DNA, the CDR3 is TGCGCCAGCAGCTTGCAGCCAGCGGGGACCACAGATACGCAGTATTTT.

DNA of the CDR3: TGTGCCTGGAGTGATGAGGGCAGGGGCTACGAGCAGTACTTC. It yields the protein CAWSDEGRGYEQYF. The chain combines TRBV30 with TRBJ2-7, with TRBD1 as a possible D gene (6 bases). V gave up 1 base and J gave up 3 bases, with 13 bases separating them. The CDR3 loop spans 14 amino acids. Germline-derived CDR1 and CDR2 are GTSNPN and SVGIG (reference sequence). The entire variable domain, with the rest obtained from reference TRBV30 and TRBJ2-7, is as follows: SQTIHQWPATLVQPVGSPLSLECTVEGTSNPNLYWYRQAAGRGLQLLFYSVGIGQISSEVPQNLSASRPQDRQFILSSKKLLLSDSGFYLCAWSDEGRGYEQYFGPGTRLTVT.

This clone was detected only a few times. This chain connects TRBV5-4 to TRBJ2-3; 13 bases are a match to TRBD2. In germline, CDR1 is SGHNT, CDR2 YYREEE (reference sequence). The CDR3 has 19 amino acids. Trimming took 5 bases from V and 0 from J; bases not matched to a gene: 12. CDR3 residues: CASSYRTGTSGVSTDTQYF. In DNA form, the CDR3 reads TGTGCCAGCAGTTATCGAACCGGGACTAGCGGGGTTAGCACAGATACGCAGTATTTT.

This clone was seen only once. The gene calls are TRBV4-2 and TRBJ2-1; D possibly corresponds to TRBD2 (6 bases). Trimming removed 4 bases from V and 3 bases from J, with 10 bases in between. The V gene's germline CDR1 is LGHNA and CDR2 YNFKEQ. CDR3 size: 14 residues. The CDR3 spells CASSPGGNYNEQFF. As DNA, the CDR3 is TGTGCCAGCAGCCCCGGGGGTAACTACAATGAGCAGTTCTTC.

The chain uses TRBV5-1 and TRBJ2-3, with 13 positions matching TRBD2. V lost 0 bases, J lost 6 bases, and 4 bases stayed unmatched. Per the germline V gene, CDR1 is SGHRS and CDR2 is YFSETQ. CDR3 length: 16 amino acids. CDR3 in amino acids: CASSLGLAGGVDTQYF. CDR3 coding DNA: TGCGCCAGCAGCTTGGGACTAGCGGGGGGTGTGGATACGCAGTATTTT.

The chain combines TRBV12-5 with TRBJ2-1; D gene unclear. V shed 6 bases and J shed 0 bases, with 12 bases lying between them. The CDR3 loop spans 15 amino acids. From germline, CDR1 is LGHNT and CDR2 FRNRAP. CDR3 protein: CASGQTDPSYNEQFF. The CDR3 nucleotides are TGTGCTAGTGGCCAGACTGACCCCTCCTACAATGAGCAGTTCTTC.

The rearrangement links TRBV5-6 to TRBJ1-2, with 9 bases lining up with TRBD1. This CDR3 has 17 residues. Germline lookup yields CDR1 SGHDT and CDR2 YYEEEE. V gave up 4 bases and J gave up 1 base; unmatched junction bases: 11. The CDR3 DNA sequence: TGTGCCAGCAGCGACCGGGACAGGGTTTTGGATAACTATGGCTACACCTTC. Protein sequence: CASSDRDRVLDNYGYTF.

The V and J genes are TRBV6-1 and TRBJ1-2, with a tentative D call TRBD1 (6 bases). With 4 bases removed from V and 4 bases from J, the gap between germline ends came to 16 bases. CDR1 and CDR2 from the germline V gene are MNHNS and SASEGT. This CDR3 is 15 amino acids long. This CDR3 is CASSVHMGAGYGYTF. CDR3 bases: TGTGCCAGCAGTGTCCATATGGGGGCTGGCTATGGCTACACCTTC.

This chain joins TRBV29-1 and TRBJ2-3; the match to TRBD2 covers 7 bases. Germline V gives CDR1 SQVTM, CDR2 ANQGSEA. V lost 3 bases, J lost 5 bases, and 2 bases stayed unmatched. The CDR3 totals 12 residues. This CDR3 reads CSVDGGGDTQYF. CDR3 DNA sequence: TGCAGCGTTGATGGGGGGGGAGATACGCAGTATTTT.

The CDR3 is CASSHRKRTSGKWGPRHEQYF. CDR3 bases: TGTGCCAGCAGCCACCGGAAAAGGACTAGCGGGAAATGGGGGCCGAGGCACGAGCAGTACTTC. The chain employs TRBV28 and TRBJ2-7; the match to TRBD2 covers 12 bases. CDR1 and CDR2 from the germline V gene are MDHEN and SYDVKM. This CDR3 region has 21 residues. V was clipped by 6 bases and J by 5 bases; unmatched bases: 26.

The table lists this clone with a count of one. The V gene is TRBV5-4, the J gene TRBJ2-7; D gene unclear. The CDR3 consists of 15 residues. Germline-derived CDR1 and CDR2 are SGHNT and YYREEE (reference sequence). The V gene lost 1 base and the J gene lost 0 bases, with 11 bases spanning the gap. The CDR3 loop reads CASSLSLVSSYEQYF. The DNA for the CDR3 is TGTGCCAGCAGCTTGAGCCTAGTGAGCTCCTACGAGCAGTACTTC.

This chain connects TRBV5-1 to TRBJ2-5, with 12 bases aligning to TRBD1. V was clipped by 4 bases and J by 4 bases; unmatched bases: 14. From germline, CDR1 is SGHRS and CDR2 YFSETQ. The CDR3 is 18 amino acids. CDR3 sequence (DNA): TGCGCCAGCAGCGCCCGCCCACGGGGGACAGGGGGCGCAGAGACCCAGTACTTC. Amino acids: CASSARPRGTGGAETQYF.

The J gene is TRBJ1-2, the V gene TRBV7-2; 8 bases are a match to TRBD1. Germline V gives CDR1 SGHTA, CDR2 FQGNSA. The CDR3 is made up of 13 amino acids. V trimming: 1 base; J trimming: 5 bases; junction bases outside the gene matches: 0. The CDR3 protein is CASSLGQGYGYTF. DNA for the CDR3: TGTGCCAGCAGCTTAGGACAGGGGTATGGCTACACCTTC.

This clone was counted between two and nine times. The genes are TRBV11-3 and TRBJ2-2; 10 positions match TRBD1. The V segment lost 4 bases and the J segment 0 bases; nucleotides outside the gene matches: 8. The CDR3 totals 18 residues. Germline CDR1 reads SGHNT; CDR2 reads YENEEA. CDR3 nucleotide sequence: TGTGCCAGCAGCTCCCACTCGGGACAGGGGTCGAACACCGGGGAGCTGTTTTTT. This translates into CASSSHSGQGSNTGELFF.

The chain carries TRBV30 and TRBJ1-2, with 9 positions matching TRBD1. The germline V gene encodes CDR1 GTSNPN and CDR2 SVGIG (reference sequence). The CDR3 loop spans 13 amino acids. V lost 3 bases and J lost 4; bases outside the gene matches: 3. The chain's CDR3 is CAWRGQGIYGYTF. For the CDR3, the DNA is TGTGCCTGGAGGGGACAGGGCATCTATGGCTACACCTTC.

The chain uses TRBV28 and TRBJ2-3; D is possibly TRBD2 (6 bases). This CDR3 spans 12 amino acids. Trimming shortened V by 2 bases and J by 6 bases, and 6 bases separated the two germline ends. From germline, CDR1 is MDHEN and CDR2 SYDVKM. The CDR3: CASSLRGDTQYF. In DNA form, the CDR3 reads TGTGCCAGCAGTTTACGGGGGGATACGCAGTATTTT.

The CDR3 region is CASSPGGTSGRDTQYF. The DNA of the CDR3 is TGTGCCAGCAGCCCGGGAGGGACTAGCGGGCGGGATACGCAGTATTTT. V usage is TRBV5-5 and J usage is TRBJ2-3; TRBD2 matches at 12 bases. This CDR3 contains 16 residues. J lost 6 bases, V lost 4 bases, and 9 bases had no gene match. Germline V gives CDR1 SGHKS, CDR2 YYEKEE (reference sequence).

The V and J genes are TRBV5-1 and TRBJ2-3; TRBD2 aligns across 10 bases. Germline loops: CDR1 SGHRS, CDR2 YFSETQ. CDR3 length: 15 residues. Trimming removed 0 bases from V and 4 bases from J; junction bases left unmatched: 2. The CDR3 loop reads CASSLGLAGADTQYF. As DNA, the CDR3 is TGCGCCAGCAGCTTGGGGCTAGCGGGAGCAGATACGCAGTATTTT.

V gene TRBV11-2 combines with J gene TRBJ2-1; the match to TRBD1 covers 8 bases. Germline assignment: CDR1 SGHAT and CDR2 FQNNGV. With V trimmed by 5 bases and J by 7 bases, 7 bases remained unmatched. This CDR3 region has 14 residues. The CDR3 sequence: CASSPRQGPNEQFF. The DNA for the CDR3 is TGTGCCAGCAGCCCCAGACAGGGGCCTAATGAGCAGTTCTTC.

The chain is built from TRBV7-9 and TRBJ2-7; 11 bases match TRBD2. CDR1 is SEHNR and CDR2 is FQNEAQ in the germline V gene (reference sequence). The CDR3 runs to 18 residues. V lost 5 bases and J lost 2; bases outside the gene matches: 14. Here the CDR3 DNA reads TGTGCCAGCAGCCCGCGTACCTCGACTAGCGGGATCCCCTACGAGCAGTACTTC. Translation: CASSPRTSTSGIPYEQYF.

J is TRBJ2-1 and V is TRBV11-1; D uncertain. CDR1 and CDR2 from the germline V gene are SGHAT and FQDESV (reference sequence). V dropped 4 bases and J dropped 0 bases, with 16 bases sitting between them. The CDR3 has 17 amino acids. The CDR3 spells CASSSRAYPSSYNEQFF. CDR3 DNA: TGTGCCAGCAGCTCACGAGCTTATCCTAGCTCCTACAATGAGCAGTTCTTC.

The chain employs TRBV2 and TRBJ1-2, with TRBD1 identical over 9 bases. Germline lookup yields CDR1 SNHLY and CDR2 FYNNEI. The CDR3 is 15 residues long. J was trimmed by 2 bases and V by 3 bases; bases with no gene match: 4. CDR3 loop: CASSDGGQGNYGYTF. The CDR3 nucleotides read TGTGCCAGCAGTGATGGGGGACAGGGAAACTATGGCTACACCTTC.

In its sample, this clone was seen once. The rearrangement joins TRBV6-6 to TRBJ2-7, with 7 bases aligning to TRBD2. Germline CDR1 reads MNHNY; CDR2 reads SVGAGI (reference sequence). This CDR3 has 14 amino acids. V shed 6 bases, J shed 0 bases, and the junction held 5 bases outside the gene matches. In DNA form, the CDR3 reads TGTGCCAGCAGGGTAGGCGGGAGCTCCTACGAGCAGTACTTC. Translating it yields CASRVGGSSYEQYF.

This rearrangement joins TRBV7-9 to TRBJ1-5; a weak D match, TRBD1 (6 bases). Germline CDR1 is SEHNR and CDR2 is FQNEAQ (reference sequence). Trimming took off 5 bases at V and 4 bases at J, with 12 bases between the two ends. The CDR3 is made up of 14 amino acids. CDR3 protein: CASSTSRGNQPQHF. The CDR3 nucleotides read TGTGCCAGCAGCACCTCCAGGGGAAATCAGCCCCAGCATTTT.

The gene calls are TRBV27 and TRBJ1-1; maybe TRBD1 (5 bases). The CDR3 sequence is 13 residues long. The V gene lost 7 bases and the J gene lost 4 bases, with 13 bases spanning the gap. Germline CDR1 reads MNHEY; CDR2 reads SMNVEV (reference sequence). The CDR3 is CASKSGMGTEAFF. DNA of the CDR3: TGTGCCAGCAAGTCAGGGATGGGCACTGAAGCTTTCTTT.

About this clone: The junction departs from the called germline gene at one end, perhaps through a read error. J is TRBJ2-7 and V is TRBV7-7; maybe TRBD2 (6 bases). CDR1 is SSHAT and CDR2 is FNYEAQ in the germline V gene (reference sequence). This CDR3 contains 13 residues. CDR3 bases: TGTGCTAGCAGCTTAGAATCGGGGGACGAGCAGTACTTC. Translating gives CASSLESGDEQYF.

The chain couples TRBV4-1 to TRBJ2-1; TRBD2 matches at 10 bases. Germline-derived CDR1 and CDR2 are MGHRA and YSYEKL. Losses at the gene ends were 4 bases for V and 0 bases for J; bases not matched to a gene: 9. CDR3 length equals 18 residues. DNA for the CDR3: TGCGCCAGCAGCCCTCTCAAGCGGGGGGGCTCCTCCTACAATGAGCAGTTCTTC. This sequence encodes CASSPLKRGGSSYNEQFF.

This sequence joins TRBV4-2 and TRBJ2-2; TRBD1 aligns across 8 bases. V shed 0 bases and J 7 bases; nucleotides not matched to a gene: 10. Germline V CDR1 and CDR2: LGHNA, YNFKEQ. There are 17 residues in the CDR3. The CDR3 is CASSQEGQGAGNGELFF. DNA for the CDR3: TGTGCCAGCAGCCAAGAGGGGCAGGGGGCAGGGAACGGGGAGCTGTTTTTT.

The CDR3 DNA sequence: TGTGCCATCAAAGGGGAGGGTACCGCACGGCAGTACTTC. This gives the protein CAIKGEGTARQYF. V usage is TRBV10-3 and J usage is TRBJ2-7; 7 nucleotides agree with TRBD2. V lost 7 bases and J lost 9; bases outside the gene matches: 12. This CDR3 has 13 residues. Germline V CDR1 and CDR2: ENHRY, SYGVKD.